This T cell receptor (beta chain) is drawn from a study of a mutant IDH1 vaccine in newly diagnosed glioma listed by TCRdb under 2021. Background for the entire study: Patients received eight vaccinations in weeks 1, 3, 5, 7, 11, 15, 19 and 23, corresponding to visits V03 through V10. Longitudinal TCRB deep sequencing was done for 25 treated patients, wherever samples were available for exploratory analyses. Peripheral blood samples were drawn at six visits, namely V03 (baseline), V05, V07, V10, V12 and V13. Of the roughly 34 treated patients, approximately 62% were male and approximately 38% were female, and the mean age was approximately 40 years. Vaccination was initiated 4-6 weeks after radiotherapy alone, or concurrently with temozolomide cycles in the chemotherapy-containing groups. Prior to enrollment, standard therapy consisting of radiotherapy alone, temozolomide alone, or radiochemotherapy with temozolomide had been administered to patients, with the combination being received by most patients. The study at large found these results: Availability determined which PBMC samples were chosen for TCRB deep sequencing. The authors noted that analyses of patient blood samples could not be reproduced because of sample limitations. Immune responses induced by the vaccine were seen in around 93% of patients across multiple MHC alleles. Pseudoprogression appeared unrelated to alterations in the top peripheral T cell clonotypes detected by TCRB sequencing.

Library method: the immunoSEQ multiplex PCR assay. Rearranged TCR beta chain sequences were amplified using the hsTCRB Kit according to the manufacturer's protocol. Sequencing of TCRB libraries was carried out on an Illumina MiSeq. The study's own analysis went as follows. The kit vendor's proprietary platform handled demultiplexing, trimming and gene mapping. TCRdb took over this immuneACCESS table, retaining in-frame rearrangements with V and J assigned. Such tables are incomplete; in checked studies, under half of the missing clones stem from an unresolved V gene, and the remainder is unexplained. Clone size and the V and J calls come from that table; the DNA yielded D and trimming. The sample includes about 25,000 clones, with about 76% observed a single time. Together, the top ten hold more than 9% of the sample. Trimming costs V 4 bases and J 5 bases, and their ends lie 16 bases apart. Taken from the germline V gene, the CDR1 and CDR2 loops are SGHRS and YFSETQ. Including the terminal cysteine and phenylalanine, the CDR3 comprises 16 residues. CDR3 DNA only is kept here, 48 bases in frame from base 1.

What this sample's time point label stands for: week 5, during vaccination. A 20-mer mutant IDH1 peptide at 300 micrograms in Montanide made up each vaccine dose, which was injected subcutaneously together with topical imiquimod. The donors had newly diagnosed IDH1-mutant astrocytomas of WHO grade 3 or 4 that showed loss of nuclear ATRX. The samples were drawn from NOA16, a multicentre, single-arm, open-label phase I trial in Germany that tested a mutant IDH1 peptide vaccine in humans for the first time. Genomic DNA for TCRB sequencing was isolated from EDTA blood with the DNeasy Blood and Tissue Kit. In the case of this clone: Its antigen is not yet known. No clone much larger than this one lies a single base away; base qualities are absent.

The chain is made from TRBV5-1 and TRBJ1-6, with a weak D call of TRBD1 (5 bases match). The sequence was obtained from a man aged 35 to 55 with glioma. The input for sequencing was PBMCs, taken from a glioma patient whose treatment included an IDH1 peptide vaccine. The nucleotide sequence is TGCGCCAGCAGCCCGAGAACAGGTGCCGATAATTCACCCCTCCACTTT. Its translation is CASSPRTGADNSPLHF. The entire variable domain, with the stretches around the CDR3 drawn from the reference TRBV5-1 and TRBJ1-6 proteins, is KAGVTQTPRYLIKTRGQQVTLSCSPISGHRSVSWYQQTPGQGLQFLFEYFSETQRNKGNFPGRFSGRQFSNSRSEMNVSTLELGDSALYLCASSPRTGADNSPLHFGNGTRLTVT.